The next 4 T cell receptor beta chains were all read from a single sample in a study of blood T cell repertoires in COVID-19. Using immunoSEQ multiplex PCR, the repertoire was profiled, and TCRdb retains in-frame clones only, with some absent. Among approximately 310,000 clones, less than 85% were seen once, and the ten largest hold around 1.9%. The sequenced material came from PBMCs or T cells enriched from blood (not recorded which). These receptors were taken from a woman under 40 who had been exposed to COVID-19.

The CDR3 bases are TGCGCCAGCAGCTTGAAAGCAGGGTGGGAGACCCAGTACTTC. As protein: CASSLKAGWETQYF. V gene TRBV5-1 combines with J gene TRBJ2-5, with a possible D match to TRBD1 (5 bases). V lost 1 base, J lost 5 bases, and 12 bases lay in between. CDR1 is SGHRS, CDR2 YFSETQ, per germline. The CDR3 has 14 amino acids. The full variable domain, with the rest looked up from reference TRBV5-1 and TRBJ2-5, is KAGVTQTPRYLIKTRGQQVTLSCSPISGHRSVSWYQQTPGQGLQFLFEYFSETQRNKGNFPGRFSGRQFSNSRSEMNVSTLELGDSALYLCASSLKAGWETQYFGPGTRLLVL.

In this sample, this clone turned up once. This chain links TRBV4-1 with TRBJ2-1; 8 bases are shared with TRBD1. J lost 10 bases, V lost 4 bases, and 6 bases had no gene match. The germline CDR1 and CDR2 sequences are MGHRA and YSYEKL. The CDR3 length is 13 residues. The CDR3 spells CASSPPGGNEQFF. As DNA, the CDR3 is TGCGCCAGCAGCCCCCCAGGGGGCAACGAGCAGTTCTTC.

This clone was observed a single time. The V and J genes are TRBV5-7 and TRBJ2-7; TRBD1 matches at 9 bases. TRBV5-7 is classed as an ORF, of uncertain function. This CDR3 contains 16 residues. Trimming took 4 bases from V and 0 from J; bases not matched to a gene: 8. The CDR3 region has the DNA TGTGCCAGCAGCACACCAACAGGGGGCGACTCCTACGAGCAGTACTTC. The encoded protein is CASSTPTGGDSYEQYF.

The rearrangement joins TRBV11-2 to TRBJ2-3, with TRBD2 identical over 10 bases. After removal of 5 bases from V and 4 bases from J, the junction contained 12 bases not matched to a gene. The germline gives CDR1 SGHAT, CDR2 FQNNGV. The CDR3 consists of 17 residues. The DNA of the CDR3 is TGTGCCAGCAGCCCACTTGGTGGACTAGCGGTCTCAGATACGCAGTATTTT. Its protein product is CASSPLGGLAVSDTQYF.